These 3 T cell receptor beta chains were sequenced from one sample in a study of blood T cell repertoires in COVID-19. TCRdb keeps only in-frame clones here, not all; method: immunoSEQ multiplex PCR. Of tens of thousands of clones in the sample, more than 80% were seen once. The sequencing input was peripheral blood. These receptors originate from a woman in her sixties or seventies with acute or convalescent COVID-19.

This clone showed up just a few times. The chain couples TRBV27 to TRBJ2-2; perhaps TRBD1 as D (5 bases). V was pared by 2 bases and J by 5 bases, with 9 bases between. The CDR3 has 14 amino acids. CDR1 MNHEY and CDR2 SMNVEV come from the germline V gene (reference sequence). The CDR3 nucleotides read TGTGCCAGCAGTTTACAGGGTAGGACCGGGGAGCTGTTTTTT. Translating it yields CASSLQGRTGELFF.

The CDR3 nucleotides read TGTGCCAGCAGTCCCGACAGGGCCTCCTACAATGAGCAGTTCTTC. Residues: CASSPDRASYNEQFF. The chain has TRBV27 and TRBJ2-1, with TRBD1 matching 7 bases. Per germline, CDR1 MNHEY and CDR2 SMNVEV (reference sequence). The ends lost 5 bases at V and 0 bases at J; junction bases unmatched: 4. The CDR3 length is 15 residues.

The V call is TRBV20-1, the J call TRBJ2-7; perhaps TRBD1 as D (6 bases). CDR3 length: 13 amino acids. Germline V lookup: CDR1 DFQATT, CDR2 SNEGSKA (reference sequence). Trimming stripped 3 bases from V and 2 bases from J, with 11 bases between. CDR3 nucleotide sequence: TGCAGTGCTAGTCCGACAGGCCCCTACGAGCAGTACTTC. Translated, it gives CSASPTGPYEQYF.